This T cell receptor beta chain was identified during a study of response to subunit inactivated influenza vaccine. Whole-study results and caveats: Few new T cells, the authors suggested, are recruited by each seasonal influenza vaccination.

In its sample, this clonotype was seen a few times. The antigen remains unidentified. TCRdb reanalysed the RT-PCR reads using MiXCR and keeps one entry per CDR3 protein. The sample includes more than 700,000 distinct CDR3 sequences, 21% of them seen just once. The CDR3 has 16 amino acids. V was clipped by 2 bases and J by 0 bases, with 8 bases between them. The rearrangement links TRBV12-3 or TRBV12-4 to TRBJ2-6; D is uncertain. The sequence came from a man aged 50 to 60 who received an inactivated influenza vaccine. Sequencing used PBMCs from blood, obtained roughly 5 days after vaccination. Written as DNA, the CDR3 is TGTGCCAGCAGTTTAAGGCACCTCTCTGGGGCCAACGTCCTGACTTTC. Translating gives CASSLRHLSGANVLTF.